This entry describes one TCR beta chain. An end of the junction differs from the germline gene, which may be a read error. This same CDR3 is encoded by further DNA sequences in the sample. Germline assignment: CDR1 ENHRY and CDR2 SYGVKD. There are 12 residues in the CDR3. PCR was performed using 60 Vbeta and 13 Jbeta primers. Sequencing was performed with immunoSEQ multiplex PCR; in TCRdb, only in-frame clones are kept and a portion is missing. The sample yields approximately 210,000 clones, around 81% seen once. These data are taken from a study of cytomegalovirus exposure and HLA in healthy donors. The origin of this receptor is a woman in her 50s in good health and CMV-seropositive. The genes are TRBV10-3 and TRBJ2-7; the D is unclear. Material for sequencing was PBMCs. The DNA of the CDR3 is TGCGCCATCAGTGAGTCTTCTTTCGAGCAGTACTTC. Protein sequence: CAISESSFEQYF.